This T cell receptor beta chain was profiled in a study of type 1 and type 2 diabetes patients. At the level of the study: From PBMCs, CD4+ and CD8+ T cells were isolated by magnetic microbeads.

Genomic DNA was the PCR template. A primer set of 30 forward and 13 reverse primers amplified the CDR3. One entry per CDR3 protein, called by TCRdb with MiXCR from the multiplex PCR reads. The table shows 280,000 or so distinct CDR3 sequences, with 47% occurring only once. The origin of this receptor is a man younger than 35 with type 2 diabetes. The sequenced sample consisted of peripheral blood mononuclear cells (PBMCs).

CDR3 loop: CASSPGEGLKETQYF. The CDR3 coding sequence is TGTGCCAGCTCACCCGGGGAGGGGTTGAAAGAGACCCAGTACTTC. The chain uses TRBV18 and TRBJ2-5; 7 nucleotides agree with TRBD2. Germline V gene lookup returns CDR1 KGHSH and CDR2 LQKENI. After removal of 3 bases from V and 3 bases from J, the junction contained 7 bases not matched to a gene. The CDR3 contains 15 residues.